This T cell receptor (beta chain) appears in the sequencing data of a study of CD8 T cells in ankylosing spondylitis. Germline V lookup: CDR1 SQVTM, CDR2 ANQGSEA. The CDR3 sequence is 14 residues long. Trimming removed 6 bases from V and 0 bases from J, with 12 bases in between. TCRdb reprocessed the 5' RACE reads with MiXCR, giving one entry per CDR3 protein. The table has 350,000 to 450,000 distinct CDR3 sequences, 20% to 30% seen once. Overall study results and limits: Roughly eight highly homologous variants made up a TCR beta motif that seemed to typify ankylosing spondylitis blood.

This clonotype was observed a few times. Its antigen is not known. The chain employs TRBV29-1 and TRBJ2-1; D might be TRBD1 or TRBD2, each matching 5 bases. The sample was blood, either unsorted or a sorted T cell fraction (not recorded which). The clonotype was recovered from a male donor with ankylosing spondylitis. The CDR3: CSVTGLPSYNEQFF. The CDR3, as DNA: TGCAGCGTCACAGGACTCCCCTCCTACAATGAGCAGTTCTTC.